The 26 T cell receptor beta chains presented below share a single source sample, sequenced in a study of T cell repertoires in ileal Crohn's disease. Clones were sequenced by immunoSEQ multiplex PCR, and TCRdb holds only the in-frame ones, with some missing. The table shows roughly 8,700 clones, with almost 85% occurring only once. Documented time point: inflamed ileum from the surgical specimen. The sequenced material came from ileal tissue. The receptor source for this set is an adult with Crohn's disease.

The gene calls are TRBV2 and TRBJ2-5; the D gene is possibly TRBD1 (6 bases). From germline, CDR1 is SNHLY and CDR2 FYNNEI. This CDR3 is 16 amino acids long. V shed 4 bases and J shed 1 base, with 16 bases lying between them. Here the CDR3 reads CASSARSRDTQETQYF. The CDR3 nucleotides are TGTGCCAGCAGTGCGAGGAGCCGGGACACCCAAGAGACCCAGTACTTC.

This rearrangement joins TRBV6-5 to TRBJ1-4, with TRBD1 as a possible D gene (5 bases). Trimming shortened V by 2 bases and J by 3 bases, and 13 bases separated the two germline ends. Germline values: CDR1 MNHEY, CDR2 SVGAGI. This CDR3 comprises 16 residues. The CDR3 DNA reads as TGTGCCAGCAGTTACGGGCAGGGCCGAGCTAATGAAAAACTGTTTTTT. Translated: CASSYGQGRANEKLFF.

V and J are TRBV11-2 and TRBJ2-7, with 7 positions matching TRBD1. Trimming removed 4 bases from V and 4 bases from J; junction bases left unmatched: 13. This CDR3 comprises 16 residues. Germline values: CDR1 SGHAT, CDR2 FQNNGV. The CDR3, as DNA: TGTGCCAGCAGCTCTCATGGGACAGAAAATATTTACGAGCAGTACTTC. Translating gives CASSSHGTENIYEQYF.

The rearrangement uses TRBV18 and TRBJ1-1, with unresolved D. Trimming left V 1 base short and J 1 base short, with 7 bases between. Germline V gene data show CDR1 as KGHSH and CDR2 as LQKENI. This CDR3 contains 14 residues. In nucleotides, the CDR3 is TGTGCCAGCTCACCACAGGGCTCGAACACTGAAGCTTTCTTT. Translated, it gives CASSPQGSNTEAFF.

This rearrangement joins TRBV6-4 to TRBJ2-3; D is perhaps TRBD1 (6 bases). The CDR3 length is 15 residues. The V gene lost 2 bases and the J gene lost 3 bases, with 12 bases spanning the gap. Germline V gives CDR1 MRHNA, CDR2 SNTAGT. The CDR3 sequence: CASSDGQGSTDTQYF. CDR3 DNA sequence: TGTGCCAGCAGTGACGGCCAGGGGTCTACAGATACGCAGTATTTT.

The chain combines TRBV5-1 with TRBJ2-1, with TRBD2 as a possible D gene (6 bases). The CDR3 has 13 residues. Trimming removed 4 bases at V and 3 bases at J, with 8 bases between. Germline V CDR1 and CDR2: SGHRS, YFSETQ. CDR3 sequence reads: CASSQTSYNEQFF. The CDR3 DNA is TGCGCCAGCAGCCAGACTAGCTACAATGAGCAGTTCTTC.

The rearrangement uses TRBV6-1 and TRBJ1-3; D not resolved. Germline V CDR1 and CDR2: MNHNS, SASEGT. The V gene lost 4 bases and the J gene lost 0 bases, with 7 bases spanning the gap. The length of the CDR3 is 14 residues. The CDR3 DNA reads as TGTGCCAGCAGTGCCCTAGCCTCTGGAAACACCATATATTTT. Translation: CASSALASGNTIYF.

The chain couples TRBV11-2 to TRBJ2-7; D uncertain. In germline, CDR1 is SGHAT, CDR2 FQNNGV. V lost 2 bases and J lost 0, with 11 bases in between. The CDR3 contains 15 residues. The CDR3 spells CASSLTVQHSYEQYF. Written as DNA, the CDR3 is TGTGCCAGCAGCTTAACCGTCCAACACTCCTACGAGCAGTACTTC. The full variable domain, in which reference TRBV11-2 and TRBJ2-7 provide the parts outside the CDR3, is EAGVAQSPRYKIIEKRQSVAFWCNPISGHATLYWYQQILGQGPKLLIQFQNNGVVDDSQLPKDRFSAERLKGVDSTLKIQPAKLEDSAVYLCASSLTVQHSYEQYFGPGTRLTVT.

CDR3 protein: CASSQELGALAYEQYF. CDR3 in DNA: TGCGCCAGCAGCCAAGAGTTGGGGGCCCTTGCCTACGAGCAGTACTTC. V gene TRBV4-1 combines with J gene TRBJ2-7, with a tentative D call TRBD1 (6 bases). Germline assignment: CDR1 MGHRA and CDR2 YSYEKL. V was pared by 0 bases and J by 2 bases, with 14 bases between. This CDR3 contains 16 residues.

The chain recombines TRBV2 with TRBJ1-1; 8 bases agree with TRBD1. V gave up 7 bases and J gave up 4 bases; unmatched junction bases: 8. CDR1 and CDR2 (germline): SNHLY, FYNNEI. This CDR3 spans 14 amino acids. Written as DNA, the CDR3 is TGTGCCAGCAAAGGACAGGGTCGTGCCACTGAAGCTTTCTTT. Its protein is CASKGQGRATEAFF.

CDR3 coding DNA: TGTGCCAGCAGTGAAGCAGGACGAGCTGGGGAGCAGTACTTC. This codes for CASSEAGRAGEQYF. This sequence joins TRBV6-1 and TRBJ2-7; D not certain. Germline CDR1 is MNHNS and CDR2 is SASEGT. V dropped 0 bases and J dropped 7 bases, with 13 bases sitting between them. The CDR3 runs 14 residues.

The V call is TRBV30, the J call TRBJ1-1, with 9 bases identical to TRBD1. This CDR3 comprises 16 residues. V gave up 2 bases and J gave up 5 bases; unmatched junction bases: 12. The germline V gene has CDR1 GTSNPN and CDR2 SVGIG (reference sequence). This chain's CDR3 is CAWSKRTGTGITEAFF. As DNA, the CDR3 is TGTGCCTGGAGTAAGAGAACCGGGACAGGGATTACTGAAGCTTTCTTT.

The gene calls are TRBV5-6 and TRBJ2-6, with 9 bases that match TRBD1. Looked up from germline, CDR1 is SGHDT and CDR2 is YYEEEE. The CDR3 loop spans 17 amino acids. V lost 4 bases to trimming and J lost 4 bases; unmatched junction nucleotides: 9. CDR3 protein: CASSNQQGAVGANVLTF. DNA of the CDR3: TGTGCCAGCAGCAATCAACAGGGGGCTGTCGGGGCCAACGTCCTGACTTTC.

This clone has only a few counts. V usage is TRBV29-1 and J usage is TRBJ2-7; D remains ambiguous. CDR1 and CDR2 from the germline V gene are SQVTM and ANQGSEA. The CDR3 is made up of 13 amino acids. The V end was cut by 4 bases, the J end by 3 bases, with 13 bases between. The CDR3 region has the DNA TGCAGCGTTGGCCCTCTCAGAGGCTACGAGCAGTACTTC. Protein sequence: CSVGPLRGYEQYF.

The chain joins TRBV7-3 to TRBJ2-1; D might be TRBD2 (6 bases). The germline CDR1 and CDR2 sequences are SGHTA and FQGTGA. The V end lost 3 bases, the J end lost 1 base, and 7 bases lay between the germline ends. This CDR3 comprises 14 residues. CDR3 residues: CASSLGLSYNEQFF. CDR3 DNA sequence: TGTGCCAGCAGCTTGGGACTTTCCTACAATGAGCAGTTCTTC.

The chain combines TRBV28 with TRBJ2-2; D may match TRBD1 or TRBD2 (7 bases each). This CDR3 spans 16 amino acids. The germline gives CDR1 MDHEN, CDR2 SYDVKM. V was cut by 7 bases and J by 6 bases, with 21 bases left in between. CDR3 in amino acids: CASNLPPTGRAGELFF. In DNA, the CDR3 is TGTGCCAGCAACCTACCTCCGACAGGGAGGGCCGGGGAGCTGTTTTTT.

The chain couples TRBV5-4 to TRBJ2-7, with 11 bases aligning to TRBD2. The germline gives CDR1 SGHNT, CDR2 YYREEE (reference sequence). V dropped 4 bases and J dropped 4; count of bases not matched to a gene: 4. This CDR3 contains 14 residues. CDR3 sequence (DNA): TGTGCCAGCAGCCATCCTAGCGGGGGGTACGAGCAGTACTTC. Protein sequence: CASSHPSGGYEQYF.

This chain joins TRBV7-9 and TRBJ1-4; D gene unclear. Germline V gives CDR1 SEHNR, CDR2 FQNEAQ (reference sequence). CDR3 length equals 14 residues. The V end was cut by 3 bases, the J end by 0 bases, with 5 bases between. CDR3 loop: CASSFSTTNEKLFF. As DNA, the CDR3 is TGTGCCAGCAGCTTTAGCACAACTAATGAAAAACTGTTTTTT.

The chain links TRBV28 to TRBJ2-5, with 12 bases lining up with TRBD2. The V and J ends lost 4 bases and 4 bases, in that order; junction bases with no gene match: 16. The CDR3 loop spans 19 amino acids. Looked up from germline, CDR1 is MDHEN and CDR2 is SYDVKM. Here the CDR3 reads CASSSYMTSGRRGGETQYF. The CDR3 bases are TGTGCCAGCAGTTCGTACATGACTAGCGGGAGAAGGGGTGGAGAGACCCAGTACTTC. The full variable domain, in which reference TRBV28 and TRBJ2-5 provide the parts outside the CDR3, is DVKVTQSSRYLVKRTGEKVFLECVQDMDHENMFWYRQDPGLGLRLIYFSYDVKMKEKGDIPEGYSVSREKKERFSLILESASTNQTSMYLCASSSYMTSGRRGGETQYFGPGTRLLVL.

This clone occurred a few times. V usage is TRBV14 and J usage is TRBJ1-1, with unresolved D. Germline CDR1 is SGHDN and CDR2 is FVKESK. V lost 1 base and J lost 6, with 12 bases in between. There are 14 residues in the CDR3. CDR3 bases: TGTGCCAGCAGCCAAGGAGAATGGATCGCTGAAGCTTTCTTT. The encoded protein is CASSQGEWIAEAFF.

The CDR3 DNA follows: TGTGCCAGCAGCCCGGGCGAGGTTGGGCGGGAGCAGTACTTC. Amino acids: CASSPGEVGREQYF. This chain uses TRBV7-7 with TRBJ2-7; D gene uncertain. Trimming shortened V by 5 bases and J by 7 bases, and 18 bases separated the two germline ends. CDR3 size: 14 residues. The germline V gene has CDR1 SSHAT and CDR2 FNYEAQ (reference sequence).

The V and J genes are TRBV5-1 and TRBJ2-3; 8 nucleotides line up with TRBD2. The CDR3 runs 13 residues. The V gene's germline CDR1 is SGHRS and CDR2 YFSETQ. V gave up 6 bases and J gave up 2 bases; unmatched junction bases: 2. This CDR3 reads CASKAGATDTQYF. Written as DNA, the CDR3 is TGCGCCAGCAAAGCGGGAGCCACAGATACGCAGTATTTT.

This clone is deemed large (0.1 to 1%). The V call is TRBV5-6, the J call TRBJ2-5; D is perhaps TRBD2 (5 bases). Looked up from germline, CDR1 is SGHDT and CDR2 is YYEEEE. The CDR3 is made up of 13 amino acids. V was pared by 4 bases and J by 2 bases, with 9 bases between. Here the CDR3 reads CASSGLRQETQYF. Here the CDR3 DNA reads TGTGCCAGCAGCGGACTGAGACAAGAGACCCAGTACTTC.

This sequence joins TRBV6-6 and TRBJ1-2, with a tentative D call TRBD1 (5 bases). This CDR3 has 15 residues. Trimming removed 4 bases at V and 4 bases at J, with 16 bases between. CDR1 and CDR2 from the germline V gene are MNHNY and SVGAGI (reference sequence). As DNA, the CDR3 is TGTGCCAGCAGTTCCGAGGCAGTCGGGGGCTATGGCTACACCTTC. This codes for CASSSEAVGGYGYTF.

The chain is built from TRBV5-4 and TRBJ2-3, with 8 bases matching TRBD1. J gave up 5 bases and V 3 bases, and 11 bases lay outside the gene matches. From germline, CDR1 is SGHNT and CDR2 YYREEE (reference sequence). CDR3 size: 16 residues. CDR3 nucleotide sequence: TGTGCCAGCAGCTCAAGACAGGGGACCCTGGGAGATACGCAGTATTTT. Encoded protein: CASSSRQGTLGDTQYF.

V and J are TRBV5-1 and TRBJ1-1; no clear D. The CDR3 spans 14 residues. The germline gives CDR1 SGHRS, CDR2 YFSETQ. V lost 0 bases and J lost 1, with 7 bases in between. The CDR3 DNA follows: TGCGCCAGCAGCTTGGGCCTCCAGAACACTGAAGCTTTCTTT. This encodes CASSLGLQNTEAFF.